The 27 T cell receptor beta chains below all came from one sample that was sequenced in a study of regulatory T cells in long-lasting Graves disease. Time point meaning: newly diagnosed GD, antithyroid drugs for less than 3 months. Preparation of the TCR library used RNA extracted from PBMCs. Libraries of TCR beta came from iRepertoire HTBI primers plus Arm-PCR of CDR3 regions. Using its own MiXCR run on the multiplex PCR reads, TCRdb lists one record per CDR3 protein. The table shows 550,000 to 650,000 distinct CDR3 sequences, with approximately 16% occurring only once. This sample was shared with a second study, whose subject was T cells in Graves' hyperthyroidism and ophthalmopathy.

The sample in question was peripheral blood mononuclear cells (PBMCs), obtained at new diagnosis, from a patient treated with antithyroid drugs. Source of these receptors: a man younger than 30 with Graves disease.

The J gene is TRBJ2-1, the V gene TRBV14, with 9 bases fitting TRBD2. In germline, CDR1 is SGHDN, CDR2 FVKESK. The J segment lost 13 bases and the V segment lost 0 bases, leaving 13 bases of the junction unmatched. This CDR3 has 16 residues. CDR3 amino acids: CASSQDHVAAGGRQFF. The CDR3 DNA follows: TGTGCCAGCAGCCAAGATCACGTCGCAGCGGGAGGCCGTCAGTTCTTC. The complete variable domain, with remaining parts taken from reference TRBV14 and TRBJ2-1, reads EAGVTQFPSHSVIEKGQTVTLRCDPISGHDNLYWYRRVMGKEIKFLLHFVKESKQDESGMPNNRFLAERTGGTYSTLKVQPAELEDSGVYFCASSQDHVAAGGRQFFGPGTRLTVL.

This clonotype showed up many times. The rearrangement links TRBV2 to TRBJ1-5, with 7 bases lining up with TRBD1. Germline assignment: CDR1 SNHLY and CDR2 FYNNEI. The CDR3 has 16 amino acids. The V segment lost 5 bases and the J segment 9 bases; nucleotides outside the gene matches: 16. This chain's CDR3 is CASSRRSTGPFRPQHF. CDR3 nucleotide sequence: TGTGCCAGCAGTCGCCGCTCGACAGGGCCCTTTCGGCCCCAGCATTTT.

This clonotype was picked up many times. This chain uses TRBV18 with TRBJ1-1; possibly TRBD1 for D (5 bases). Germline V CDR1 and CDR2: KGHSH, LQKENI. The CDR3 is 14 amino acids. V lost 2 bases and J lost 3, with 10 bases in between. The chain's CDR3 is CASSPVGQDTEAFF. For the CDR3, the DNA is TGTGCCAGCTCACCAGTCGGACAAGACACTGAAGCTTTCTTT.

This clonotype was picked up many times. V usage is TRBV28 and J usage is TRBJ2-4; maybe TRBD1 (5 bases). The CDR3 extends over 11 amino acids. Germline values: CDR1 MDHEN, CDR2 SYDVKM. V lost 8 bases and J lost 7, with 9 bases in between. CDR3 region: CASSGSNIQYF. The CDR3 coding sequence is TGTGCCAGCTCAGGGTCGAACATTCAGTACTTC. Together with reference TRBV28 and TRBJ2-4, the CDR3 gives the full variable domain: DVKVTQSSRYLVKRTGEKVFLECVQDMDHENMFWYRQDPGLGLRLIYFSYDVKMKEKGDIPEGYSVSREKKERFSLILESASTNQTSMYLCASSGSNIQYFGAGTRLSVL.

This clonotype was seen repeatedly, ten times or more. CDR3 nucleotide sequence: TGTGCCAGCAGGTATTCAGGGGGCCCGGGGCCGCCGCATGGCTACACCTTC. Translation gives CASRYSGGPGPPHGYTF. The rearrangement uses TRBV12-3 or TRBV12-4 and TRBJ1-2, with 8 bases that match TRBD1. The CDR3 is 17 amino acids. The ends lost 6 bases at V and 6 bases at J; junction bases unmatched: 18.

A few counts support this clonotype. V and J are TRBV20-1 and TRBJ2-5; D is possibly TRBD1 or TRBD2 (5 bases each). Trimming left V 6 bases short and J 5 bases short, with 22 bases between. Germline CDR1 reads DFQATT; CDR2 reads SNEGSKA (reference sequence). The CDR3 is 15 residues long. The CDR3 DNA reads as TGCAGTGCCAAACCGGACATACCCACGGGGGAGACCCAGTACTTC. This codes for CSAKPDIPTGETQYF.

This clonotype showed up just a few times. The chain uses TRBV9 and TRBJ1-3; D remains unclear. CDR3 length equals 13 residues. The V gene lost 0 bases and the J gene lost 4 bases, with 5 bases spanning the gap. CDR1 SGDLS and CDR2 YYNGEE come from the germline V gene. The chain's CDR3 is CASSVGGGNTIYF. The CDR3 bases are TGTGCCAGCAGCGTAGGTGGGGGAAACACCATATATTTT.

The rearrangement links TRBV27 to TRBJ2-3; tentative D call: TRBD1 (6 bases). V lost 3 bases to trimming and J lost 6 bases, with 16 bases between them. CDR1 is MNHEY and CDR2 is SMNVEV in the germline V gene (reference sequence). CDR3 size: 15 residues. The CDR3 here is CASSFAQGSGDTQYF. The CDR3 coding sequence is TGTGCCAGCAGTTTTGCACAGGGCAGTGGTGATACGCAGTATTTT.

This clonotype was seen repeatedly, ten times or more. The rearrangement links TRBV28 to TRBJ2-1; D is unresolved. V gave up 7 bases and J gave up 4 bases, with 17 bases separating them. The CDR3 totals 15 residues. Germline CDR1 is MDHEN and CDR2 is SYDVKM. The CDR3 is CASKPPNSGYNEQFF. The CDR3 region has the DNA TGTGCCAGCAAGCCGCCGAACTCGGGTTACAATGAGCAGTTCTTC.

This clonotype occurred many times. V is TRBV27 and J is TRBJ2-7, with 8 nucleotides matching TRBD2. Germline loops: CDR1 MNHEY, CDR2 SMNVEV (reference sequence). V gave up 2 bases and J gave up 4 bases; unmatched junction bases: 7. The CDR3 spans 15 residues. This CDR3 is CASSLDGRARYEQYF. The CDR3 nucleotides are TGTGCCAGCAGTTTAGACGGGAGGGCCAGGTACGAGCAGTACTTC.

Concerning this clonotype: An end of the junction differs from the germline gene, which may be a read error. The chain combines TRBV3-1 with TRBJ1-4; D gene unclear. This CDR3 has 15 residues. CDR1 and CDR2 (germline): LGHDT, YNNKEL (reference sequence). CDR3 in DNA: TGTGCCGGCAGCCCGGGTCCCAGAGGTAATGAAAAACTGTTTTTT. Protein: CAGSPGPRGNEKLFF.

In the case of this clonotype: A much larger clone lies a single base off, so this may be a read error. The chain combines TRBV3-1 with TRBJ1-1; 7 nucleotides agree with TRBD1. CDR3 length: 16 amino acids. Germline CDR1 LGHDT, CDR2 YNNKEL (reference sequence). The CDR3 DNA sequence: TGTGCCGGCAGCAAAGTGGGGGGACAGCCGAACACTGAAGCTTTCTTT. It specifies CAGSKVGGQPNTEAFF.

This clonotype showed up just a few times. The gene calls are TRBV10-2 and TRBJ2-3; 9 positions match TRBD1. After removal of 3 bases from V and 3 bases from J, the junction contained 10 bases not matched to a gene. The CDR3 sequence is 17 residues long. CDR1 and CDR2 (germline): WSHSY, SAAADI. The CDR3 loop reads CASSETGLTGGTDTQYF. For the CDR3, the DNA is TGCGCCAGCAGTGAAACTGGCCTGACAGGGGGTACAGATACGCAGTATTTT.

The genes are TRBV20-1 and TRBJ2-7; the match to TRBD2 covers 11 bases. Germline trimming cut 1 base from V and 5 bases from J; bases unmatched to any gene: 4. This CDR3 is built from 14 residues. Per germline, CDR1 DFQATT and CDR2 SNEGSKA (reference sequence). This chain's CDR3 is CSARGLAGRDEQYF. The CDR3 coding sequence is TGCAGTGCTAGAGGACTAGCGGGACGGGACGAGCAGTACTTC.

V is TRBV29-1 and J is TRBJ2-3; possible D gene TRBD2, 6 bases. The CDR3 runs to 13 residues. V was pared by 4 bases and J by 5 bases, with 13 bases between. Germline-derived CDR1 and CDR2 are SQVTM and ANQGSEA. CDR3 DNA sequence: TGCAGCGTTGGGAGGGATGCGGAAGATACGCAGTATTTT. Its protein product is CSVGRDAEDTQYF.

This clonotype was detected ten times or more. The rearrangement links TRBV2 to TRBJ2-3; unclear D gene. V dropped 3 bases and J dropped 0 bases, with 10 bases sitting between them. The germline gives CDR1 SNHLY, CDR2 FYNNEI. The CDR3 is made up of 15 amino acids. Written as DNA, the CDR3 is TGTGCCAGCAGTGAGTTAACTACCAGCACAGATACGCAGTATTTT. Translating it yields CASSELTTSTDTQYF.

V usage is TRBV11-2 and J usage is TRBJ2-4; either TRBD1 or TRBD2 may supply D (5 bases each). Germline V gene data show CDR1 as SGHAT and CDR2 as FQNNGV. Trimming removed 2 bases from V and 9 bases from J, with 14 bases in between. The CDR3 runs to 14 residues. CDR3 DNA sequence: TGTGCCAGCAGCTTACGCCAGGCAGGGAGCATTCAGTACTTC. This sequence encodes CASSLRQAGSIQYF.

The CDR3 protein is CASSSRSPMDSPLHF. The CDR3 DNA reads TGTGCCAGCAGCTCGCGATCCCCCATGGATTCACCCCTCCACTTT. The chain combines TRBV7-9 with TRBJ1-6; no definite D call. This CDR3 spans 15 amino acids. The V end lost 4 bases, the J end lost 8 bases, and 15 bases lay between the germline ends. CDR1 and CDR2 from the germline V gene are SEHNR and FQNEAQ (reference sequence).

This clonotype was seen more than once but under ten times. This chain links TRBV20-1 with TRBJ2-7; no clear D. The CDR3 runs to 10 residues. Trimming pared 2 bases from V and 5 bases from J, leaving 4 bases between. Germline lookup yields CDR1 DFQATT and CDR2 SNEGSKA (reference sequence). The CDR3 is CSARFNEQYF. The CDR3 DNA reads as TGCAGTGCTAGATTTAACGAGCAGTACTTC.

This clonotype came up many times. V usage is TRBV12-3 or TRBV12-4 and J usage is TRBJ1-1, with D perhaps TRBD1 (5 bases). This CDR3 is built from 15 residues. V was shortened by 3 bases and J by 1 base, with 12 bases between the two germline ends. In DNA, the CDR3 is TGTGCCAGCAGTTTTGTTGGGGACGGGAACACTGAAGCTTTCTTT. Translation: CASSFVGDGNTEAFF.

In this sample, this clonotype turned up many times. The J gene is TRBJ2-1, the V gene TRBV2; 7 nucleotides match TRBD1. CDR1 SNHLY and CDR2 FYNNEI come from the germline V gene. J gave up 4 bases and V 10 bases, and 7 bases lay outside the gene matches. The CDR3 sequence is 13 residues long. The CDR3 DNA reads TGTGCCATGTCACGGGACAGTTACAATGAGCAGTTCTTC. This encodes CAMSRDSYNEQFF.

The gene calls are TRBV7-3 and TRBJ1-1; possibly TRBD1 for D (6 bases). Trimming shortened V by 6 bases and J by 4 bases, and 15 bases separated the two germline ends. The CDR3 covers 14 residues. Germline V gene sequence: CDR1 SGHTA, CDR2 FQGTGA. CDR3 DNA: TGTGCCAGCAGTTTAGGGGGGGCGATCACTGAAGCTTTCTTT. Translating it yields CASSLGGAITEAFF.

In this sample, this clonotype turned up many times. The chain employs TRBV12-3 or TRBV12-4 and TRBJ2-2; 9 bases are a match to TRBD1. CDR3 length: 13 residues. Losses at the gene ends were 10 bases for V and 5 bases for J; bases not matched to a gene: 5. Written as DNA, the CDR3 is TGTGCCACCCGGACAGGGGAGACCGGGGAGCTGTTTTTT. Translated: CATRTGETGELFF.

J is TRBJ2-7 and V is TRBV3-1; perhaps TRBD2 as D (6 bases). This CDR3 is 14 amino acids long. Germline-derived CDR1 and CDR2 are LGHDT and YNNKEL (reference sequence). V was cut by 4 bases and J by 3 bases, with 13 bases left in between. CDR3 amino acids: CASSPVVSGYEQYF. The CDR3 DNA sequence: TGTGCCAGCAGCCCCGTTGTTAGCGGCTACGAGCAGTACTTC.

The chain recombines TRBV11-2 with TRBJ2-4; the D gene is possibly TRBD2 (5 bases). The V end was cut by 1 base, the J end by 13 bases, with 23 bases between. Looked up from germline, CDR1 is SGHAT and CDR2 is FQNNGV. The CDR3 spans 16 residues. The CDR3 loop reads CASSLAPGSSYNEQYF. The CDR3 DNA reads TGTGCCAGCAGCTTAGCTCCGGGGAGCTCCTACAATGAGCAGTACTTC.

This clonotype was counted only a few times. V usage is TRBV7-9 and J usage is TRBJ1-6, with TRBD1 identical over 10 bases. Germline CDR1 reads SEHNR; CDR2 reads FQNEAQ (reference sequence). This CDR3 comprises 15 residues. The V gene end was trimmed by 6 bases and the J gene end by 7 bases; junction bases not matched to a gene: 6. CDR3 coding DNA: TGTGCCAGCAGACCGGGACAGGGGATGAATTCACCCCTCCACTTT. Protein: CASRPGQGMNSPLHF.

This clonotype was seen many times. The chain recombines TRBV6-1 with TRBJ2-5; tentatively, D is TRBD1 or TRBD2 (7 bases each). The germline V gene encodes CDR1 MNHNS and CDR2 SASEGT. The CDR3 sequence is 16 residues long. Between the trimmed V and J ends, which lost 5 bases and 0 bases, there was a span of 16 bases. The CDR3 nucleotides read TGTGCCAGCAGTAAGCGGGACAGACAGTACCAAGAGACCCAGTACTTC. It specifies CASSKRDRQYQETQYF.